The source of this T cell receptor (beta chain) is a study of blood T cells in healthy people across ages. The overall study: Template switching caught about one barcoded beta molecule for each two T cells.

CDR1 and CDR2 from the germline V gene are ENHRY and SYGVKD. V gave up 0 bases and J gave up 0 bases, with 9 bases separating them. CDR3 length: 15 residues. Individuals who donated were healthy Caucasians from Russia aged roughly 6 to 95. Staff drew around 10 milliliters of peripheral blood from each donor. General study points: Diversity of TCR beta per million T cells declined in a roughly linear way with age.

This clonotype was seen a few times. The antigen remains undetermined. The authors ran a second PCR of about 6 to 11 cycles using a sample-barcoded 5' primer and a J-beta primer mix. Each CDR3 protein gets one entry after TCRdb re-called the 5' RACE reads with MiXCR. The data hold 1.6 million or so distinct CDR3 sequences, with roughly 32% observed a single time. The sequence derives from a woman aged 25 to 39 in good health. The chain combines TRBV10-3 with TRBJ2-7, with D perhaps TRBD2 (5 bases). Input material: blood. CDR3: CAISESLGSSYEQYF. CDR3 DNA sequence: TGTGCCATCAGTGAGTCGTTAGGGAGCTCCTACGAGCAGTACTTC.